This T cell receptor beta chain was captured by sequencing in a study of monozygotic twins with inflammatory bowel disease. For every donor, one blood sample of approximately 2.5 ml was drawn. CDR3 size: 12 residues. Germline V gives CDR1 SGHRS, CDR2 YFSETQ. Notes on this clonotype: As yet, its antigen is unknown.

Points from the study as a whole: The authors note that differing immunosuppressive treatments may have added variability to patient repertoires.

Template switching introduced UMIs that contain a 6-nucleotide sample barcode. No DNA is given; TCRdb re-called the 5' RACE reads and lists each CDR3 protein once. The specimen's table records 400,000 to 500,000 distinct CDR3 sequences. The TCR comes from a human donor with ulcerative colitis or Crohn's disease, or a healthy co-twin of an affected twin (not recorded which). Sequencing was carried out using blood. V usage is TRBV5-1 and J usage is TRBJ1-2. This CDR3 is CASSYDDYGYTF.